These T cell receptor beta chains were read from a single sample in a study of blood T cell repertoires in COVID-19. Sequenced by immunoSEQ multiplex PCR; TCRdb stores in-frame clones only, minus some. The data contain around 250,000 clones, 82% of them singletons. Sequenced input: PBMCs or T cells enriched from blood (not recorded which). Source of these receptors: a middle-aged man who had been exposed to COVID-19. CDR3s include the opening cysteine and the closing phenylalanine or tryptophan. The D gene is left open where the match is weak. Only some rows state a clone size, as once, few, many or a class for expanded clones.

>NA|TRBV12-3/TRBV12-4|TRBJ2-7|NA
CASSVSYEQYF
TGTGCCAGCAGTGTATCCTACGAGCAGTACTTC
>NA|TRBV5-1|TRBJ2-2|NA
CASSYDRANTGELFF
TGCGCCAGCAGCTACGACAGAGCGAACACCGGGGAGCTGTTTTTT
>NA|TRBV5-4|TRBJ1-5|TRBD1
CASSPFRGTGEKTGQPQHF
TGTGCCAGCAGCCCCTTCCGTGGGACAGGGGAGAAGACGGGGCAGCCCCAGCATTTT
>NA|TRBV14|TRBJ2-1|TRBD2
CATRTSGRGHEQFF
TGTGCCACGAGGACTAGCGGGAGGGGTCATGAGCAGTTCTTC
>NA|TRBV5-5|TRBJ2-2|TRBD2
CASSRGGASTGELFF
TGTGCCAGCAGCCGCGGGGGGGCTTCGACCGGGGAGCTGTTTTTT
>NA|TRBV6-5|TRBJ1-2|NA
CASTQGYGYTF
TGTGCCAGCACGCAGGGCTATGGCTACACCTTC
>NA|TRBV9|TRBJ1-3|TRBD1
CASSSPSEGAYRGGNTIYF
TGTGCCAGCAGCTCACCCTCTGAGGGGGCCTACCGAGGGGGAAACACCATATATTTT
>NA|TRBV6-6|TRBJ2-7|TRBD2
CASSSGFLAAYEQYF
TGTGCCAGCAGTTCGGGGTTTCTAGCGGCCTACGAGCAGTACTTC
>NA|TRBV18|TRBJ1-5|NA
CASRNEGHQPQHF
TGTGCCAGCCGAAACGAGGGTCATCAGCCCCAGCATTTT
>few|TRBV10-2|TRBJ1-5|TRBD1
CASSSGTGSVGQPQHF
TGCGCCAGCAGCTCCGGGACAGGGTCTGTCGGGCAGCCCCAGCATTTT
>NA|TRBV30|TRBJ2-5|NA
CAWGHYQETQYF
TGTGCCTGGGGACACTACCAAGAGACCCAGTACTTC
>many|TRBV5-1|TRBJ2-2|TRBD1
CASSPGTGNTGELFF
TGCGCCAGCAGCCCGGGGACAGGGAACACCGGGGAGCTGTTTTTT
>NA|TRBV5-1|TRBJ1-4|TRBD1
CASSYNRGEGEKLFF
TGCGCCAGCAGCTACAACAGGGGGGAAGGTGAAAAACTGTTTTTT
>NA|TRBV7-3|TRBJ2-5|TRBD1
CASSAGTGYQETQYF
TGTGCCAGCAGCGCCGGGACAGGGTACCAAGAGACCCAGTACTTC
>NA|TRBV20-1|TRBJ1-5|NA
CSASRGTTGGLGQPQHF
TGCAGTGCTAGTAGGGGTACGACAGGTGGGTTGGGTCAGCCCCAGCATTTT
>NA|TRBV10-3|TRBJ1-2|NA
CAIRGLGGDNNYGYTF
TGTGCCATCAGGGGACTCGGGGGGGACAATAACTATGGCTACACCTTC
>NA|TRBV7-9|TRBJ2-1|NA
CASSLPRREQFF
TGTGCCAGCAGCTTACCGCGGCGTGAGCAGTTCTTC
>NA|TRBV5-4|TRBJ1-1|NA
CASSTGGEMLAFF
TGTGCCAGCAGCACAGGAGGGGAGATGCTCGCTTTCTTT
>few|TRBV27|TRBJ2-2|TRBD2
CASRKIRTRLSGSSNTGELFF
TGTGCCAGCAGGAAGATAAGGACCAGACTAAGCGGGAGCTCGAACACCGGGGAGCTGTTTTTT
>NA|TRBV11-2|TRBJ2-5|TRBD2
CASSLGGSGRAETQYF
TGTGCCAGCAGCTTAGGGGGTAGCGGGAGGGCAGAGACCCAGTACTTC
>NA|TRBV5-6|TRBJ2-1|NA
CASSLGHREKRDEQFF
TGTGCCAGCAGCTTGGGTCATCGGGAGAAGCGGGATGAGCAGTTCTTC
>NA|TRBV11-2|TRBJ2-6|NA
CASSKVRGAGANVLTF
TGTGCCAGCAGCAAAGTCAGAGGTGCTGGGGCCAACGTCCTGACTTTC
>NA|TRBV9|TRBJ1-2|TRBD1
CASSGYRGRNPTF
TGTGCCAGCAGCGGATACAGGGGGCGGAATCCCACCTTC
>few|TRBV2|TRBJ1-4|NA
CASKGRWGNEKLFF
TGTGCCAGCAAGGGGCGGTGGGGAAATGAAAAACTGTTTTTT
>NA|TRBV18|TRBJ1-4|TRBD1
CASSPPWDRVGAKLFF
TGTGCCAGCTCACCACCGTGGGACAGGGTTGGGGCAAAACTGTTTTTT
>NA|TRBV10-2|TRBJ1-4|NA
CASRGGMGEKLFF
TGCGCCAGCAGAGGGGGTATGGGTGAAAAACTGTTTTTT
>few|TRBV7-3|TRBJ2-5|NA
CASSLTAGEETQYF
TGTGCCAGCAGCTTAACGGCCGGGGAAGAGACCCAGTACTTC
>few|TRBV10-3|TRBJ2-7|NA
CAISEQSYEQYF
TGTGCCATCAGTGAACAGAGCTACGAGCAGTACTTC
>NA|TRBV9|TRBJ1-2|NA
CANHKTGNYGYTF
TGTGCCAACCACAAAACAGGGAACTATGGCTACACCTTC
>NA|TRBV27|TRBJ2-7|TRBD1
CASSQRDRAFYEQYF
TGTGCCAGCAGCCAACGGGACAGGGCATTTTACGAGCAGTACTTC
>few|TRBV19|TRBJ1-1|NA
CASSIDLAGLDSEAFF
TGTGCCAGTAGTATAGATCTTGCAGGTCTCGATTCGGAAGCTTTCTTT
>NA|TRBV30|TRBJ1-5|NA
CAWSVGDNQPQHF
TGTGCCTGGAGTGTCGGGGATAATCAGCCCCAGCATTTT
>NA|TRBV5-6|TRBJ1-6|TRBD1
CASSIHRGQGNSPLHF
TGTGCCAGCAGCATACACAGGGGGCAAGGAAATTCACCCCTCCACTTT
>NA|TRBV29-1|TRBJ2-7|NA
CSPIGGIHSYEQYF
TGCAGCCCAATAGGAGGGATCCACTCCTACGAGCAGTACTTC
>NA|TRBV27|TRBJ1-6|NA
CASSGESSYNSPLHF
TGTGCCAGCAGTGGGGAGAGCTCCTATAATTCACCCCTCCACTTT